The rows below give T cell receptor beta chains drawn from one sample of a study of T cell responses to AZD1222 COVID-19 vaccine. The table came from immunoSEQ multiplex PCR; TCRdb's copy has only in-frame clones and leaves some out. Of roughly 70,000 clones listed, roughly 82% are singletons. The specimen was peripheral blood, collected on day 0 of AZD1222 vaccination. The receptors were gathered from an adult in good health. The CDR3 runs from the conserved cysteine through the conserved F or W. A D gene is named only where the DNA matches it firmly. Clone sizes are given selectively: once, few, many, or a class where the clone is expanded.

D: TRBD1
J: TRBJ1-5
V: TRBV23-1
size: .
DNA: TGCGCCAACGGACAGGGGCCTTTCAATCAGCCCCAGCATTTT
CDR3: CANGQGPFNQPQHF

D: .
J: TRBJ1-5
V: TRBV3-1/TRBV3-2
size: .
DNA: TGTGCCAGCAGCTTTGGAGACAGCGGCAATCAGCCCCAGCATTTT
CDR3: CASSFGDSGNQPQHF

D: TRBD2
J: TRBJ2-5
V: TRBV7-2
size: .
DNA: TGTGCCAGCAGCCCCACTAGCGGGGGGGCCTGGGAGACCCAGTACTTC
CDR3: CASSPTSGGAWETQYF

D: .
J: TRBJ2-3
V: TRBV11-2
size: .
DNA: TGTGCCAGCAGCTTGGGTTGGGGGCCCACAGATACGCAGTATTTT
CDR3: CASSLGWGPTDTQYF

D: .
J: TRBJ1-5
V: TRBV7-6
size: once
DNA: TGTGCCAGCAGCTCCGGGAGAGGGAGCAATCAGCCCCAGCATTTT
CDR3: CASSSGRGSNQPQHF

D: .
J: TRBJ2-7
V: TRBV10-3
size: .
DNA: TGTGCCATCAGTGGCAGGGACACCTACGAGCAGTACTTC
CDR3: CAISGRDTYEQYF

D: TRBD2
J: TRBJ2-3
V: TRBV7-9
size: .
DNA: TGTGCCAGCAGCTTAGTCGGGGGGTACACAGATACGCAGTATTTT
CDR3: CASSLVGGYTDTQYF

D: .
J: TRBJ2-5
V: TRBV7-8
size: .
DNA: TGTGCCAGCAGCTTTCGCGGGTGGGAGACCCAGTACTTC
CDR3: CASSFRGWETQYF

D: TRBD1
J: TRBJ1-6
V: TRBV19
size: .
DNA: TGTGCCAGTAGATTTGGGACAGGGAAGATGGGTTCACCCCTCCACTTT
CDR3: CASRFGTGKMGSPLHF

D: .
J: TRBJ2-5
V: TRBV11-1
size: once
DNA: TGTGCCAGCAGCTTAGTCGAGCGCGGGCCCGAGACCCAGTACTTC
CDR3: CASSLVERGPETQYF

D: TRBD2
J: TRBJ2-1
V: TRBV6-2/TRBV6-3
size: .
DNA: TGTGCCAGCAGTTACGGGACTAGCATTCGCAATGAGCAGTTCTTC
CDR3: CASSYGTSIRNEQFF

D: .
J: TRBJ2-2
V: TRBV6-4
size: .
DNA: TGTGCCAGCAGTGACTCTAGCACCGGGGAGCTGTTTTTT
CDR3: CASSDSSTGELFF

D: TRBD2
J: TRBJ2-5
V: TRBV7-2
size: .
DNA: TGTGCCAGCAGCTTAGGGGGGGGGCAAGAGACCCAGTACTTC
CDR3: CASSLGGGQETQYF

D: .
J: TRBJ1-5
V: TRBV4-1
size: .
DNA: TGCGCCAGCAGCCAAGATCCGGTACAGGGATCCAGCAATCAGCCCCAGCATTTT
CDR3: CASSQDPVQGSSNQPQHF

D: TRBD1
J: TRBJ2-7
V: TRBV11-3
size: .
DNA: TGTGCCAGCAGCGACAGGGGCCGCTCTGACTACGAGCAGTACTTC
CDR3: CASSDRGRSDYEQYF

D: .
J: TRBJ1-2
V: TRBV7-9
size: .
DNA: TGTGCCAGCAGCTTAGTACAGGGAACTTATGGCTACACCTTC
CDR3: CASSLVQGTYGYTF

D: TRBD1
J: TRBJ1-2
V: TRBV6-5
size: .
DNA: TGTGCCAGCAGTTACTCCAGACAGGGAGATGGCTACACCTTC
CDR3: CASSYSRQGDGYTF

D: .
J: TRBJ1-2
V: TRBV5-5
size: .
DNA: TGTGCCAGCAGCTTGTACGGCCCGGGAGGGAACTATGGCTACACCTTC
CDR3: CASSLYGPGGNYGYTF

D: .
J: TRBJ1-5
V: TRBV6-5
size: .
DNA: TGTGCCAGCAGTCGGTGGGGGGGCAATCAGCCCCAGCATTTT
CDR3: CASSRWGGNQPQHF

D: TRBD1
J: TRBJ1-2
V: TRBV28
size: .
DNA: TGTGCCAGCAGGTGGGGACAGGGGAGCGGCTACACCTTC
CDR3: CASRWGQGSGYTF

D: .
J: TRBJ2-7
V: TRBV6-1
size: once
DNA: TGTGCCAGCAGTGAAGCGATAGACTCCCGCGAGCAGTACTTC
CDR3: CASSEAIDSREQYF

D: .
J: TRBJ1-2
V: TRBV11-2
size: .
DNA: TGTGCCAGCAGCCCTGACCAATATGGCTACACCTTC
CDR3: CASSPDQYGYTF

D: .
J: TRBJ1-2
V: TRBV7-9
size: .
DNA: TGTGCCAGCAGCTCTTTTAATGGGGTCGGGGGCTACACCTTC
CDR3: CASSSFNGVGGYTF

D: .
J: TRBJ2-7
V: TRBV9
size: .
DNA: TGTGCCAGCAGCGCTTTCGGAGGGGCCCCTCAAGGCGAGCAGTACTTC
CDR3: CASSAFGGAPQGEQYF

D: TRBD1
J: TRBJ2-7
V: TRBV19
size: .
DNA: TGTGCCAGTAGTATAGGCCAGGGGGCCTACGAGCAGTACTTC
CDR3: CASSIGQGAYEQYF

D: .
J: TRBJ1-5
V: TRBV6-2/TRBV6-3
size: once
DNA: TGTGCCAGCAGCTCGGAGCGGTATAGCAATCAGCCCCAGCATTTT
CDR3: CASSSERYSNQPQHF

D: .
J: TRBJ1-1
V: TRBV7-9
size: .
DNA: TGTGCCAGCAGCTTTCCCGGGGACACTGAAGCTTTCTTT
CDR3: CASSFPGDTEAFF

D: TRBD1
J: TRBJ2-7
V: TRBV6-2/TRBV6-3
size: .
DNA: TGTGCCAGCAGTTCCCGGGACAGGGTCTCCTACGAGCAGTACTTC
CDR3: CASSSRDRVSYEQYF

D: .
J: TRBJ1-5
V: TRBV5-6
size: .
DNA: TGTGCCAGCAGCTTGACGTCCTATAGCAATCAGCCCCAGCATTTT
CDR3: CASSLTSYSNQPQHF

D: .
J: TRBJ1-1
V: TRBV13
size: .
DNA: TGTGCCAGCAGCCTGGACATTATGAACACTGAAGCTTTCTTT
CDR3: CASSLDIMNTEAFF

D: .
J: TRBJ2-7
V: TRBV29-1
size: .
DNA: TGCAGCGTTGAAGATCCCCGGGGACACTACGAGCAGTACTTC
CDR3: CSVEDPRGHYEQYF

D: TRBD1
J: TRBJ1-4
V: TRBV7-3
size: .
DNA: TGTGCCAGCAGCTCAACAGGGGGAACTAATGAAAAACTGTTTTTT
CDR3: CASSSTGGTNEKLFF

D: .
J: TRBJ1-5
V: TRBV7-2
size: .
DNA: TGTGCCAGCAGCCCCTTTTATGGGGAGAATAGCAATCAGCCCCAGCATTTT
CDR3: CASSPFYGENSNQPQHF

D: .
J: TRBJ2-1
V: TRBV7-9
size: medium-sized
DNA: TGTGCCAGCACCCCACCCTCGAAGGGCAATGAGCAGTTCTTC
CDR3: CASTPPSKGNEQFF

D: .
J: TRBJ1-2
V: TRBV5-1
size: .
DNA: TGCGCCAGCAGCTTGGCGGACAGCTATGGCTACACCTTC
CDR3: CASSLADSYGYTF

D: .
J: TRBJ1-1
V: TRBV3-1/TRBV3-2
size: .
DNA: TGTGCCAGCAGCCAAGTGTTTCGAATAACCGGAACTGAAGCTTTCTTT
CDR3: CASSQVFRITGTEAFF

D: TRBD1
J: TRBJ1-1
V: TRBV2
size: .
DNA: TGTGCCAGCAGTGAAGCGCGCACAGGGGGGAACACTGAAGCTTTCTTT
CDR3: CASSEARTGGNTEAFF

D: .
J: TRBJ2-1
V: TRBV15
size: .
DNA: TGTGCCACCAGCAGAGATAGACTAGTCTACAATGAGCAGTTCTTC
CDR3: CATSRDRLVYNEQFF

D: .
J: TRBJ2-6
V: TRBV6-5
size: .
DNA: TGTGCCAGCAGCCCTGGGGCCAACGTCCTGACTTTC
CDR3: CASSPGANVLTF

D: .
J: TRBJ2-7
V: TRBV11-2
size: .
DNA: TGTGCCAGCAGCTTAGATCTCGGGACGTTCTACGAGCAGTACTTC
CDR3: CASSLDLGTFYEQYF

D: .
J: TRBJ1-5
V: TRBV6-5
size: .
DNA: TGTGCCAGCAGTTACTCGGGCGGCAATCAGCCCCAGCATTTT
CDR3: CASSYSGGNQPQHF